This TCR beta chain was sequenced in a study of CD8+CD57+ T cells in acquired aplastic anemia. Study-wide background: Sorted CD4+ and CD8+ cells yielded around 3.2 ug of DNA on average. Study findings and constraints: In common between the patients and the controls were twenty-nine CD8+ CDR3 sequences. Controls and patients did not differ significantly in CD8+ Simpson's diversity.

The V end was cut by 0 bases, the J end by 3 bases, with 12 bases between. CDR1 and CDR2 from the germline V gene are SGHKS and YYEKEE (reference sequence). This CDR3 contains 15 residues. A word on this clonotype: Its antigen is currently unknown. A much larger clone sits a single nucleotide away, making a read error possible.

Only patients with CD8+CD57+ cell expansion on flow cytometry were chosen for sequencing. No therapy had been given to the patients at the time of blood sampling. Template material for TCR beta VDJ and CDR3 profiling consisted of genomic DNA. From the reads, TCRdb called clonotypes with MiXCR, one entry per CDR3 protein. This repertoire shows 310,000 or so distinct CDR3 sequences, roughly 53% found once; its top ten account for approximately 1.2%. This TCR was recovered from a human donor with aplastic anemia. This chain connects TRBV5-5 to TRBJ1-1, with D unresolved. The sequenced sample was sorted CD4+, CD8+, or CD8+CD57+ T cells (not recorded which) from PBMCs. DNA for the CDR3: TGTGCCAGCAGCTTGGCCGCACATGGAGACACTGAAGCTTTCTTT. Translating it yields CASSLAAHGDTEAFF.